This TCR beta chain was sequenced in a study of regulatory T cells in long-lasting Graves disease. Arm-PCR of CDR3 regions and iRepertoire HTBI primers were the basis on which TCR beta libraries were built. TCRdb fed the multiplex PCR reads into MiXCR, producing one record per CDR3 protein. The sample lists over 250,000 distinct CDR3 sequences, around 21% occurring once. Losses at the gene ends were 6 bases for V and 4 bases for J; bases not matched to a gene: 9. The CDR3 is 14 residues long. CDR1 and CDR2 (germline): SQVTM, ANQGSEA. Points from the study as a whole: Study of thyroid tissue was not done, with only peripheral blood studied.

Many counts were recorded for this clonotype. Its antigen is unknown. As for time point: persistent/refractory GD, antithyroid drugs over 5 years with positive TRAb. Researchers made the TCR library from RNA that was extracted from PBMCs. Patients met American Thyroid Association criteria for Graves' disease. As a group, patients came from one endocrinology department in Xi'an, China. The specimen was peripheral blood mononuclear cells (PBMCs), collected when the disease was refractory, from a patient treated with antithyroid drugs. The chain has TRBV29-1 and TRBJ2-5; 9 bases agree with TRBD2. The receptor's source is a female donor with Graves disease. The CDR3 DNA reads as TGCAGCGTCGAAAAGCTAGCGGGAACAGAGACCCAGTACTTC. Residues: CSVEKLAGTETQYF.